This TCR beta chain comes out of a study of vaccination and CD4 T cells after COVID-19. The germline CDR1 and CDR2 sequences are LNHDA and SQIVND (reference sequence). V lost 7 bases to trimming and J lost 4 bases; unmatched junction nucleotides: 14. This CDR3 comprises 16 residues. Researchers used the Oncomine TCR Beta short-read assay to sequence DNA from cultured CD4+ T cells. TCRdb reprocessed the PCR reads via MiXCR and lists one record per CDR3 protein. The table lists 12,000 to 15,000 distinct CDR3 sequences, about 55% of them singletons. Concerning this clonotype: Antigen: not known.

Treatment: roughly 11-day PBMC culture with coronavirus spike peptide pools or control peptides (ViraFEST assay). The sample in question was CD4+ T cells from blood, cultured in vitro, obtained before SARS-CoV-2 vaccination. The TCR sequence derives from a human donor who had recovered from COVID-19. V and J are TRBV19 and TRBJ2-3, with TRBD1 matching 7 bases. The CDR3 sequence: CASTRGGEGGPDTQYF. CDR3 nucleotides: TGTGCCAGTACTCGAGGGGGCGAAGGGGGTCCAGATACGCAGTATTTT.